The 4 T cell receptor beta chains below all came from one sample that was sequenced in a study of blood T cell repertoires in COVID-19. Sequencing was performed with immunoSEQ multiplex PCR; in TCRdb, only in-frame clones are kept and a portion is missing. The sample yields 270,000 or so clones, less than 95% seen once. Sequencing was done on a sample of PBMCs or T cells enriched from blood (not recorded which). These receptors all come from a man aged 35 to 55 who had been exposed to COVID-19.

This chain uses TRBV19 with TRBJ1-2; possible D gene TRBD1, 5 bases. With 6 bases removed from V and 6 bases from J, the gap between germline ends came to 14 bases. There are 13 residues in the CDR3. In germline, CDR1 is LNHDA, CDR2 SQIVND (reference sequence). CDR3 region: CASREQGADGYTF. The CDR3, as DNA: TGTGCCAGTAGGGAACAAGGGGCGGATGGCTACACCTTC.

This rearrangement joins TRBV11-3 to TRBJ2-2; 9 bases line up with TRBD2. The CDR3 covers 16 residues. In germline, CDR1 is SGHNT, CDR2 YENEEA. The J segment lost 3 bases and the V segment lost 8 bases, leaving 10 bases of the junction unmatched. The CDR3 nucleotides are TGTGCCAGCCAATTGACTAGCGGAGATTACACCGGGGAGCTGTTTTTT. Protein sequence: CASQLTSGDYTGELFF.

The V call is TRBV9, the J call TRBJ2-6; no clear D. This CDR3 region has 16 residues. Trimming shortened V by 0 bases and J by 0 bases, and 7 bases separated the two germline ends. In germline, CDR1 is SGDLS, CDR2 YYNGEE. CDR3 sequence (DNA): TGTGCCAGCAGCGTAGACGGAGCCTCTGGGGCCAACGTCCTGACTTTC. Amino acids: CASSVDGASGANVLTF. Full variable domain (rest looked up from reference TRBV9 and TRBJ2-6): DSGVTQTPKHLITATGQRVTLRCSPRSGDLSVYWYQQSLDQGLQFLIQYYNGEERAKGNILERFSAQQFPDLHSELNLSSLELGDSALYFCASSVDGASGANVLTFGAGSRLTVL.

The gene calls are TRBV5-1 and TRBJ1-4; a possible D gene is TRBD1 (5 bases). Germline V gives CDR1 SGHRS, CDR2 YFSETQ. There are 15 residues in the CDR3. Trimming removed 5 bases from V and 0 bases from J, with 11 bases in between. The DNA of the CDR3 is TGCGCCAGCAGGTCGGGGGGAACAACTAATGAAAAACTGTTTTTT. As protein: CASRSGGTTNEKLFF.